Presented here are 18 T cell receptor beta chains from one specimen sequenced in a study of shared clonotypes between healthy human individuals. Measured with immunoSEQ multiplex PCR; TCRdb has only the in-frame clones, and not every one. Of some 500,000 clones in the sample, roughly four fifths were seen once. Material: PBMCs. The receptors stem from a woman in her forties in good health. Some clones in this sample may be carry-over from other donors' samples.

A remark on this clone: A far larger clone is off by one base, so a read error is likely. The chain recombines TRBV9 with TRBJ1-2; D is uncertain. V lost 3 bases, J lost 0 bases, and 9 bases lay in between. This CDR3 is built from 14 residues. In germline, CDR1 is SGDLS, CDR2 YYNGEE. CDR3 sequence reads: CASSGPTANYGYTF. The CDR3 DNA reads as TGTGCCAGCAGCGGCCCAACAGCTAACTATGGCTACACCTTC. The variable domain in full, completed from reference TRBV9 and TRBJ1-2, reads DSGVTQTPKHLITATGQRVTLRCSPRSGDLSVYWYQQSLDQGLQFLIQYYNGEERAKGNILERFSAQQFPDLHSELNLSSLELGDSALYFCASSGPTANYGYTFGSGTRLTVV.

The chain is built from TRBV9 and TRBJ2-5, with 10 bases identical to TRBD2. The CDR3 length is 13 residues. Germline loops: CDR1 SGDLS, CDR2 YYNGEE. The V gene end was trimmed by 4 bases and the J gene end by 5 bases; junction bases not matched to a gene: 2. The CDR3 DNA is TGTGCCAGCAGCAAAGCGGGAGGGGAGACCCAGTACTTC. Translating it yields CASSKAGGETQYF.

V and J are TRBV7-3 and TRBJ2-1; D may match TRBD1 or TRBD2 (5 bases each). The CDR3 contains 13 residues. CDR1 is SGHTA, CDR2 FQGTGA, per germline. Trimming removed 2 bases at V and 9 bases at J, with 11 bases between. The DNA for the CDR3 is TGTGCCAGCAGCTTAGTTGACGGGGCTGAGCAGTTCTTC. Its protein is CASSLVDGAEQFF. The complete variable domain, with remaining parts taken from reference TRBV7-3 and TRBJ2-1, reads GAGVSQTPSNKVTEKGKYVELRCDPISGHTALYWYRQSLGQGPEFLIYFQGTGAADDSGLPNDRFFAVRPEGSVSTLKIQRTERGDSAVYLCASSLVDGAEQFFGPGTRLTVL.

V gene TRBV6-5 combines with J gene TRBJ1-2; possibly TRBD1 for D (6 bases). The CDR3 has 16 residues. Germline CDR1 is MNHEY and CDR2 is SVGAGI. Deletions cut 6 bases from V and 2 bases from J, with 19 bases between. The CDR3 DNA reads TGTGCCAGCAGCTACCGGTCGGCCAGGGGAAACTATGGCTACACCTTC. Translating gives CASSYRSARGNYGYTF.

This sequence joins TRBV28 and TRBJ1-1; TRBD1 aligns across 10 bases. This CDR3 has 15 residues. Per germline, CDR1 MDHEN and CDR2 SYDVKM. J lost 11 bases, V lost 8 bases, and 17 bases had no gene match. CDR3 bases: TGTGCCAGCCAGACAGGGGGCAACAGGGGTGTTATGGCTTTCTTT. Its protein product is CASQTGGNRGVMAFF. The variable domain in full, with the rest retrieved from reference TRBV28 and TRBJ1-1, is DVKVTQSSRYLVKRTGEKVFLECVQDMDHENMFWYRQDPGLGLRLIYFSYDVKMKEKGDIPEGYSVSREKKERFSLILESASTNQTSMYLCASQTGGNRGVMAFFGQGTRLTVV.

About this clone: Since a far larger clone is one base different, this is likely a read error. The chain combines TRBV6-4 with TRBJ2-2; unclear D gene. The CDR3 is made up of 13 amino acids. Per germline, CDR1 MRHNA and CDR2 SNTAGT. CDR3 sequence: CSSSERDAGELFF. In nucleotides, the CDR3 is TGTTCCAGCAGTGAAAGGGATGCCGGGGAGCTGTTTTTT.

The chain combines TRBV9 with TRBJ2-4; TRBD1 aligns across 9 bases. There are 16 residues in the CDR3. In germline, CDR1 is SGDLS, CDR2 YYNGEE. The V segment lost 3 bases and the J segment 9 bases; nucleotides outside the gene matches: 13. DNA for the CDR3: TGTGCCAGCAGCGGAGGGTCAGGACAGGGGTATGTCATTCAGTACTTC. Its translation is CASSGGSGQGYVIQYF.

The chain carries TRBV25-1 and TRBJ2-7; D not certain. CDR3 length: 12 residues. Germline V gene lookup returns CDR1 MGHDK and CDR2 SYGVNS. The V and J ends lost 4 bases and 2 bases respectively, with 6 bases between them. CDR3 in DNA: TGTGCCAGCAGTGGCAGCCCCTACGAGCAGTACTTC. It codes for CASSGSPYEQYF.

The gene calls are TRBV6-5 and TRBJ1-4; D gene ambiguous. Germline CDR1 is MNHEY and CDR2 is SVGAGI. The CDR3 loop spans 11 amino acids. The ends were cut back, 6 bases at V and 8 bases at J, with 7 bases in the middle. The CDR3 here is CASRGLEKLFF. CDR3 nucleotide sequence: TGTGCCAGCAGAGGCCTGGAAAAACTGTTTTTT.

Comment on this clone: The CDR3 carries no conserved terminal phenylalanine or tryptophan, so it likely arises from a read error. The chain has TRBV29-1 and TRBJ1-2; no clear D. The V and J ends lost 7 bases and 2 bases respectively, with 8 bases between them. Germline V gives CDR1 SQVTM, CDR2 ANQGSEA. This CDR3 has 11 residues. The CDR3 reads CSEPSNYGYTS. CDR3 coding DNA: TGCAGCGAGCCCTCAAACTATGGCTACACCTCC.

The V and J genes are TRBV28 and TRBJ1-2; no reliable D call. The V end was cut by 2 bases, the J end by 2 bases, with 9 bases between. The CDR3 loop spans 14 amino acids. Per the germline V gene, CDR1 is MDHEN and CDR2 is SYDVKM. In DNA, the CDR3 is TGTGCCAGCAGTTTACCGGGCAGGAACTATGGCTACACCTTC. Amino acid sequence: CASSLPGRNYGYTF.

This clone was seen only once. It may be a read error: a sequence one base away is much more abundant. The same CDR3 also results from other DNA sequences found in this sample. The chain links TRBV5-4 to TRBJ2-3, with 7 bases fitting TRBD2. Germline CDR1 is SGHNT and CDR2 is YYREEE (reference sequence). This CDR3 spans 14 amino acids. The CDR3: CASSFGLDTDTQYF. CDR3 coding DNA: TGCGCCAGCAGCTTCGGACTAGACACAGATACGCAGTATTTT.

The J gene is TRBJ1-5, the V gene TRBV7-8; TRBD1 matches at 10 bases. CDR3 length: 16 amino acids. Germline CDR1 and CDR2: SGHVS and FQNEAQ. V was pared by 1 base and J by 9 bases, with 9 bases of the junction left unmatched. CDR3 bases: TGTGCCAGCAGCTTAGAGGGACAGGGGACAGGCATGCCCCAGCATTTT. This encodes CASSLEGQGTGMPQHF.

This chain links TRBV2 with TRBJ2-7, with 12 bases fitting TRBD2. The CDR3 runs 17 residues. Looked up from germline, CDR1 is SNHLY and CDR2 is FYNNEI. V lost 2 bases to trimming and J lost 0 bases; unmatched junction nucleotides: 5. The CDR3: CASSEKTSGSYSYEQYF. As DNA, the CDR3 is TGTGCCAGCAGTGAAAAGACTAGCGGGAGTTACTCCTACGAGCAGTACTTC.

On this clone: This sample includes further DNA sequences coding for the same CDR3. CDR3 sequence: CASSPLTGEETQYF. The CDR3 nucleotides read TGTGCCAGCTCACCACTTACAGGGGAAGAGACCCAGTACTTC. The chain carries TRBV18 and TRBJ2-5; 7 nucleotides match TRBD1. J gave up 3 bases and V 1 base, and 2 bases lay outside the gene matches. This CDR3 is 14 amino acids long. CDR1 and CDR2 (germline): KGHSH, LQKENI.

The V gene is TRBV5-6, the J gene TRBJ2-3; 8 nucleotides line up with TRBD2. The germline gives CDR1 SGHDT, CDR2 YYEEEE. Germline trimming cut 0 bases from V and 3 bases from J; bases unmatched to any gene: 6. The CDR3 has 16 residues. The CDR3 coding sequence is TGTGCCAGCAGCTTGGCGGGGGGGAGAGTAACAGATACGCAGTATTTT. Its protein product is CASSLAGGRVTDTQYF. The whole variable domain, remainder taken from reference TRBV5-6 and TRBJ2-3, is DAGVTQSPTHLIKTRGQQVTLRCSPKSGHDTVSWYQQALGQGPQFIFQYYEEEERQRGNFPDRFSGHQFPNYSSELNVNALLLGDSALYLCASSLAGGRVTDTQYFGPGTRLTVL.

The table lists this clone with many counts. Within the sample, other DNA sequences also encode this same CDR3. The chain recombines TRBV4-2 with TRBJ1-5; 10 bases align to TRBD1. V shed 3 bases, J shed 4 bases, and the junction held 12 bases outside the gene matches. CDR3 size: 18 residues. CDR1 LGHNA and CDR2 YNFKEQ come from the germline V gene. CDR3 sequence: CASSQTGGAGARNQPQHF. CDR3 nucleotide sequence: TGTGCCAGCAGCCAGACAGGGGGCGCGGGGGCTCGGAATCAGCCCCAGCATTTT.

This chain connects TRBV30 to TRBJ2-7; 10 positions agree with TRBD1. Germline V CDR1 and CDR2: GTSNPN, SVGIG (reference sequence). The CDR3 runs to 15 residues. J lost 6 bases, V lost 0 bases, and 8 bases had no gene match. The CDR3 is CAWSVHGTGAAEQYF. The DNA of the CDR3 is TGTGCCTGGAGTGTACATGGGACAGGGGCAGCCGAGCAGTACTTC.